The 7 T cell receptor beta chains given below trace back to one sample, sequenced in a study of CXCR3-negative and CXCR3-positive naive CD8 T cells. UMI-labeled 5' RACE yielded the TRB cDNA libraries. TCRdb reprocessed the 5' RACE reads, keeping one entry per CDR3 protein, no DNA. The sample includes 35,000 to 50,000 distinct CDR3 sequences. Sequencing used memory CD8+ T cells from blood. All receptors derive from a human donor in good health. Some clones in this sample may be carry-over from other donors' samples.

This sequence joins TRBV13 and TRBJ2-2. The CDR3 totals 13 residues. In germline, CDR1 is PRHDT, CDR2 FYEKMQ (reference sequence). The CDR3 here is CASSLKDTGELFF.

The CDR3 loop is CASSLATEAFF. V and J are TRBV7-9 and TRBJ1-1. CDR1 and CDR2 from the germline V gene are SEHNR and FQNEAQ (reference sequence). The CDR3 consists of 11 residues.

CDR3 in amino acids: CSASGTSGYNEQFF. The chain joins TRBV20-1 to TRBJ2-1; absent DNA, TCRdb's TRBD2 call cannot be checked. The CDR3 sequence is 14 residues long. Per the germline V gene, CDR1 is DFQATT and CDR2 is SNEGSKA (reference sequence).

The CDR3 sequence: CASSLDATAEQYF. The rearrangement uses TRBV5-1 and TRBJ2-7; TCRdb's D gene call, TRBD1, goes unchecked for lack of DNA. The germline V gene has CDR1 SGHRS and CDR2 YFSETQ. This CDR3 contains 13 residues. The entire variable domain, with the rest obtained from reference TRBV5-1 and TRBJ2-7, is as follows: KAGVTQTPRYLIKTRGQQVTLSCSPISGHRSVSWYQQTPGQGLQFLFEYFSETQRNKGNFPGRFSGRQFSNSRSEMNVSTLELGDSALYLCASSLDATAEQYFGPGTRLTVT.

The V gene is TRBV28, the J gene TRBJ2-1. The CDR3 runs 13 residues. The V gene's germline CDR1 is MDHEN and CDR2 SYDVKM. The CDR3 spells CASSLGKRNEQFF. Together with reference TRBV28 and TRBJ2-1, the CDR3 gives the full variable domain: DVKVTQSSRYLVKRTGEKVFLECVQDMDHENMFWYRQDPGLGLRLIYFSYDVKMKEKGDIPEGYSVSREKKERFSLILESASTNQTSMYLCASSLGKRNEQFFGPGTRLTVL.

The CDR3 reads CSAPLAGPYNEQFF. The V call is TRBV29-1, the J call TRBJ2-1; lacking DNA, the TRBD2 call made by TCRdb goes unchecked. This CDR3 region has 14 residues. CDR1 is SQVTM, CDR2 ANQGSEA, per germline.

This chain links TRBV18 with TRBJ2-7. This CDR3 region has 13 residues. Per the germline V gene, CDR1 is KGHSH and CDR2 is LQKENI. CDR3: CASSPPGAYEQYF.